Shown below are 6 T cell receptor beta chains from a single sample sequenced in a study of T cell repertoires in ileal Crohn's disease. Described time point: neoterminal ileum biopsy at postoperative endoscopy, about 6 months after surgery. Here immunoSEQ multiplex PCR was the method, and the copy in TCRdb shows in-frame clones only, minus some. The sample gives about 2,400 clones, around 73% of which show up once; around 20% is in the top ten. Sequenced: ileal tissue. These receptors were taken from an adult with Crohn's disease.

This chain uses TRBV30 with TRBJ1-5; 9 positions agree with TRBD1. The V gene's germline CDR1 is GTSNPN and CDR2 SVGIG (reference sequence). Trimming took 5 bases from V and 5 from J; bases not matched to a gene: 4. The CDR3 is 13 residues long. In DNA form, the CDR3 reads TGTGCCTGGGGACAGGGGTTTGATCAGCCCCAGCATTTT. Encoded protein: CAWGQGFDQPQHF.

The chain combines TRBV2 with TRBJ2-7, with 10 bases matching TRBD1. The V gene end was trimmed by 8 bases and the J gene end by 2 bases; junction bases not matched to a gene: 3. This CDR3 region has 13 residues. Germline lookup yields CDR1 SNHLY and CDR2 FYNNEI. The CDR3 DNA follows: TGTGCCAGCGGACAGGGGGACGCCTACGAGCAGTACTTC. It is translated as CASGQGDAYEQYF.

For the CDR3, the DNA is TGTGCCAGCAGCTTGAACGGGTACCTATACGAGCAGTACTTC. Translation: CASSLNGYLYEQYF. V gene TRBV5-4 combines with J gene TRBJ2-7, with no clear D. CDR3 length equals 14 residues. Trimming took 1 base from V and 4 from J, leaving 12 bases between them. Germline CDR1 SGHNT, CDR2 YYREEE (reference sequence).

CDR3: CASSLSGGRSYNEQFF. The CDR3 DNA sequence: TGTGCCAGCAGCTTATCTGGCGGTCGCTCCTACAATGAGCAGTTCTTC. The V gene is TRBV11-3, the J gene TRBJ2-1, with unresolved D. Trimming took off 2 bases at V and 0 bases at J, with 11 bases between the two ends. The germline V gene encodes CDR1 SGHNT and CDR2 YENEEA. This CDR3 region has 16 residues.

The gene calls are TRBV6-5 and TRBJ2-7; TRBD1 aligns across 10 bases. This CDR3 is built from 15 residues. CDR1 MNHEY and CDR2 SVGAGI come from the germline V gene. Unmatched junction bases numbered 11, after V lost 6 bases and J lost 6 bases. DNA of the CDR3: TGTGCCAGCAGGGGAGCGGGACAGGGGAATACCGAGCAGTACTTC. This translates into CASRGAGQGNTEQYF.

V gene TRBV9 combines with J gene TRBJ2-1, with TRBD1 matching over 9 bases. This CDR3 is built from 16 residues. Unmatched junction bases numbered 10, after V lost 0 bases and J lost 9 bases. Per germline, CDR1 SGDLS and CDR2 YYNGEE. The CDR3 sequence is CASSVEPGQGAGEQFF. The CDR3 region has the DNA TGTGCCAGCAGCGTAGAACCGGGACAGGGTGCGGGTGAGCAGTTCTTC.